The T cell receptor (beta chain) described here comes from a study of immune evolution from preneoplasia to lung adenocarcinoma. Background on the study: HLA loss of heterozygosity: about 7% AIS, about 15% MIA, over 25% ADC, none AAH.

Findings and caveats of the study: Clonality was highest in normal lung, lower in later-stage lesions apparently. Top clone share appeared to fall from AAH through AIS, MIA, adenocarcinoma.

Patient tissue came from resections in Japan or China, 2014–2017. In the case of this clone: The target antigen is unknown.

The repertoire was sequenced with immunoSEQ multiplex PCR; TCRdb's copy has only in-frame clones and lacks some. The data hold thousands of clones, with nearly 75% observed a single time. The sequence came from a donor aged 70 or over with lung adenocarcinoma. Some clones in this sample may be carry-over from other donors' samples. Sequenced input: FFPE atypical adenomatous hyperplasia tissue from the lung. Subset reported: atypical adenomatous hyperplasia (AAH), lung preneoplasia.

CDR3 sequence: CASSGTTGPNKEKLFF. As DNA, the CDR3 is TGTGCCAGCAGCGGTACGACAGGGCCCAATAAGGAAAAACTGTTTTTT. The chain links TRBV5-6 to TRBJ1-4; 7 bases match TRBD1. The CDR3 is 16 residues long. The germline V gene encodes CDR1 SGHDT and CDR2 YYEEEE. With 4 bases clipped from V and 8 bases from J, the junction kept 14 bases outside the gene matches.